This T cell receptor beta chain was found in a study of T cell repertoires in cytomegalovirus infection. Using its own MiXCR run on the reads, TCRdb lists one record per CDR3 protein. Seen here are approximately 550,000 distinct CDR3 sequences, 16% observed once, and the top ten hold around 25%. The CDR3 is 15 amino acids. Looked up from germline, CDR1 is SGHAT and CDR2 is FQNNGV. Trimming left V 1 base short and J 8 bases short, with 14 bases between. Sequencing was done on a sample of CD8+ T cells from PBMCs. The TCR was taken from a human donor in good health (CMV status not recorded). Some clones in this sample may be carry-over from other donors' samples. The rearrangement links TRBV11-2 to TRBJ1-4; no clear D gene. CDR3 DNA: TGTGCCAGCAGCTTAGTCGTGGGCAGAGGCGAAAAACTGTTTTTT. This codes for CASSLVVGRGEKLFF. The variable domain in full, completed from reference TRBV11-2 and TRBJ1-4, reads EAGVAQSPRYKIIEKRQSVAFWCNPISGHATLYWYQQILGQGPKLLIQFQNNGVVDDSQLPKDRFSAERLKGVDSTLKIQPAKLEDSAVYLCASSLVVGRGEKLFFGSGTQLSVL.